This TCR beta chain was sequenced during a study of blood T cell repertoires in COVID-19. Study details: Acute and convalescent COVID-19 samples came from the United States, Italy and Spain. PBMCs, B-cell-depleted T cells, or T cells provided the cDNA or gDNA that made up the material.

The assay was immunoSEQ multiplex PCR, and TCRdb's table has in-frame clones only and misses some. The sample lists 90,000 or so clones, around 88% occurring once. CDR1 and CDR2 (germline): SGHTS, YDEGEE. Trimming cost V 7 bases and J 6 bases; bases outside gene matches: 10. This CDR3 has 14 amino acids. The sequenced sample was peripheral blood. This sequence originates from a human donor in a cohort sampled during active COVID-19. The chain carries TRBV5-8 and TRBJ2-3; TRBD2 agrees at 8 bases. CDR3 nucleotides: TGTGCCAGCCCATCCGGGGGGGCAACGGATACGCAGTATTTT. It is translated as CASPSGGATDTQYF. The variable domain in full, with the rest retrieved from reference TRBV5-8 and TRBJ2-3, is EAGVTQSPTHLIKTRGQQATLRCSPISGHTSVYWYQQALGLGLQFLLWYDEGEERNRGNFPPRFSGRQFPNYSSELNVNALELEDSALYLCASPSGGATDTQYFGPGTRLTVL.